This TCR beta chain comes out of a study of blood T cells in healthy people across ages. Findings and limits, study-wide: Naive and antigen-experienced cells could not be conclusively compared, given unsorted PBMCs.

Germline V gene sequence: CDR1 SGHRS, CDR2 YFSETQ. This CDR3 has 14 amino acids. V dropped 1 base and J dropped 2; count of bases not matched to a gene: 0. The use of a sample-barcoded 5' primer and a J-beta primer mix characterized a second PCR of roughly 6 to 12 cycles. MiXCR, applied by TCRdb to the 5' RACE reads, yields one record per CDR3 protein. The table shows around 870,000 distinct CDR3 sequences, with 29% occurring only once. This clonotype was seen many times. Its antigen is undetermined. The clonotype originates from a woman of 80 years or more in good health. This sequence joins TRBV5-1 and TRBJ1-2, with 9 bases lining up with TRBD1. Specimen: blood. CDR3 protein: CASSLTGGNYGYTF. CDR3 coding DNA: TGCGCCAGCAGCTTGACAGGGGGCAACTATGGCTACACCTTC.